Following are 12 T cell receptor beta chains from one sample sequenced in a study of regulatory T cells in long-lasting Graves disease (dated by TCRdb to about 2021). This specimen's time point label, interpreted: persistent/refractory GD, antithyroid drugs over 5 years with positive TRAb. RNA was extracted from PBMCs in TRIzol for both TCR sequencing and RNA sequencing. Library creation used multiplex PCR. Sequenced on an Illumina HiSeq 4000. iRepertoire HTBI primers and Arm-PCR amplification of CDR3 regions were used to construct TCR beta libraries. Through fastp at Q25 and MiXCR, TCRdb rebuilt clones from the public reads, retaining in-frame beta chains. Each entry merges the rows of one CDR3 protein and shows their most common DNA and genes. The sample profile shows about 470,000 distinct CDR3 sequences; 20% to 25% of them were found once. 7% to 9% of the sample is held by the ten biggest clonotypes.

The material was peripheral blood mononuclear cells (PBMCs), obtained when the disease was refractory, from a patient treated with antithyroid drugs. These receptors were obtained from a female donor with Graves disease.

This clonotype was seen just once. This chain connects TRBV5-4 to TRBJ1-2; tentatively, D is TRBD1 (5 bases). V was shortened by 1 base and J by 3 bases, with 13 bases between the two germline ends. CDR1 is SGHNT and CDR2 is YYREEE in the germline V gene (reference sequence). This CDR3 is 15 amino acids long. CDR3 region: CASSLFRGSYYGYTF. As DNA, the CDR3 is TGTGCCAGCAGCTTGTTCCGGGGGTCCTACTATGGCTACACCTTC.

This clonotype was recorded a few times. This chain uses TRBV14 with TRBJ2-7, with a possible D match to TRBD1 (5 bases). This CDR3 is built from 14 residues. V lost 0 bases and J 4 bases, leaving 10 bases between the germline ends. CDR1 is SGHDN, CDR2 FVKESK, per germline. The CDR3 sequence is CASSQEGVVYEQYF. The CDR3 nucleotides read TGTGCCAGCAGCCAAGAAGGGGTAGTTTACGAGCAGTACTTC.

This clonotype was counted many times. The chain is built from TRBV6-1 and TRBJ1-5, with D unresolved. The length of the CDR3 is 11 residues. Germline V lookup: CDR1 MNHNS, CDR2 SASEGT. Deletions cut 6 bases from V and 3 bases from J, with 3 bases between. CDR3 in amino acids: CASSDNQPQHF. The CDR3 DNA is TGTGCCAGCAGCGACAATCAGCCCCAGCATTTT.

This clonotype was observed a handful of times. The chain employs TRBV12-5 and TRBJ1-3, with 7 bases identical to TRBD1. The trim removed 0 bases at V and 0 bases at J, leaving 5 bases unmatched. The CDR3 length is 17 residues. The germline V gene has CDR1 LGHNT and CDR2 FRNRAP. Here the CDR3 DNA reads TGTGCTAGTGGTTTGGTGGGACAGACTAACTCTGGAAACACCATATATTTT. Translating gives CASGLVGQTNSGNTIYF.

This clonotype was seen more than once but under ten times. The CDR3 here is CAWSVLSPGELFF. In DNA, the CDR3 is TGTGCCTGGAGTGTACTGAGTCCCGGGGAGCTGTTTTTT. The V gene is TRBV30, the J gene TRBJ2-2; D is unresolved. The CDR3 is 13 amino acids. Germline CDR1 GTSNPN, CDR2 SVGIG (reference sequence). The V end lost 0 bases, the J end lost 6 bases, and 8 bases lay between the germline ends.

The chain uses TRBV28 and TRBJ1-3; D is uncertain. This CDR3 region has 14 residues. The germline gives CDR1 MDHEN, CDR2 SYDVKM. V lost 10 bases to trimming and J lost 5 bases, with 18 bases between them. The chain's CDR3 is CATKTANPRNTIYF. The CDR3 DNA sequence: TGTGCCACCAAAACGGCGAACCCTCGAAACACCATATATTTT.

The chain carries TRBV11-2 and TRBJ2-7, with 7 bases lining up with TRBD1. The germline V gene encodes CDR1 SGHAT and CDR2 FQNNGV. The CDR3 totals 15 residues. After removal of 2 bases from V and 4 bases from J, the junction contained 8 bases not matched to a gene. Here the CDR3 DNA reads TGTGCCAGCAGCTTATCTGCAGGGGGAACGTACGAGCAGTACTTC. This codes for CASSLSAGGTYEQYF.

Concerning this clonotype: Sequence at one end of the junction differs from germline and may be a read error. The CDR3 loop is CASSPTWTENYGYTF. The CDR3 bases are TGCGCCAGCAGCCCGACTTGGACAGAGAACTATGGCTACACCTTC. V gene TRBV7-9 combines with J gene TRBJ1-2; weak D call: TRBD1 (6 bases). Per the germline V gene, CDR1 is SEHNR and CDR2 is FQNEAQ (reference sequence). The CDR3 runs to 15 residues.

The table lists this clonotype with many counts. This chain joins TRBV2 and TRBJ1-2; D remains ambiguous. Germline V gives CDR1 SNHLY, CDR2 FYNNEI. Between the trimmed V and J ends, which lost 5 bases and 2 bases, there was a span of 6 bases. CDR3 length equals 12 residues. The CDR3 spells CASSQENYGYTF. Written as DNA, the CDR3 is TGTGCCAGCAGTCAAGAAAACTATGGCTACACCTTC.

This clonotype came up a few times. The chain links TRBV7-9 to TRBJ1-1; 8 nucleotides match TRBD1. Trimming at V came to 5 bases and at J to 1 base, leaving 9 bases not matched to a gene. This CDR3 has 16 residues. Germline V gene sequence: CDR1 SEHNR, CDR2 FQNEAQ (reference sequence). The CDR3 DNA reads as TGTGCCAGCAGCCACAGGGGGGGACAGCCGAACACTGAAGCTTTCTTT. It encodes CASSHRGGQPNTEAFF.

In its sample, this clonotype was seen a few times. The V gene is TRBV5-1, the J gene TRBJ1-6, with D perhaps matching TRBD1 (5 bases). This CDR3 has 15 residues. Germline-derived CDR1 and CDR2 are SGHRS and YFSETQ. Deletions cut 1 base from V and 8 bases from J, with 13 bases between. The CDR3 sequence: CASSLWQGEYSPLHF. CDR3 DNA: TGCGCCAGCAGCTTGTGGCAGGGAGAGTATTCACCCCTCCACTTT.

This clonotype was seen many times. J is TRBJ2-7 and V is TRBV12-3 or TRBV12-4; the match to TRBD2 covers 8 bases. CDR3 length: 15 amino acids. Losses at the gene ends were 6 bases for V and 6 bases for J; bases not matched to a gene: 13. CDR3 in amino acids: CASSSQEAGGLEQYF. The CDR3 DNA follows: TGTGCCAGCAGCAGCCAGGAGGCGGGGGGACTCGAGCAGTACTTC.